This TCR beta chain was captured by sequencing in a study of OX40 agonist ivuxolimab in advanced cancers. Points from the study as a whole: Low normalized T-cell clonal expansion was additionally recorded for some nonresponders.

V was trimmed by 5 bases and J by 1 base, leaving 7 bases between them. This CDR3 contains 13 residues. Per germline, CDR1 SGHTA and CDR2 FQGNSA. Sequencing used immunoSEQ multiplex PCR; TCRdb keeps in-frame clones, though not all of them. The sample holds more than 80,000 clones, 75% to 95% seen once. Comments on this clone: Its antigen is undetermined. This sample includes further DNA sequences coding for the same CDR3.

This sequence was found in an adult with an advanced solid tumor such as melanoma, head and neck, liver or kidney cancer. The chain combines TRBV7-2 with TRBJ2-3, with no clear D. The sample in question was CD4+ or CD8+ T cells sorted from blood, obtained in a trial of the OX40 agonist ivuxolimab. CDR3 loop: CASSTDGTDTQYF. The CDR3 coding sequence is TGTGCCAGCAGCACGGACGGCACAGATACGCAGTATTTT.